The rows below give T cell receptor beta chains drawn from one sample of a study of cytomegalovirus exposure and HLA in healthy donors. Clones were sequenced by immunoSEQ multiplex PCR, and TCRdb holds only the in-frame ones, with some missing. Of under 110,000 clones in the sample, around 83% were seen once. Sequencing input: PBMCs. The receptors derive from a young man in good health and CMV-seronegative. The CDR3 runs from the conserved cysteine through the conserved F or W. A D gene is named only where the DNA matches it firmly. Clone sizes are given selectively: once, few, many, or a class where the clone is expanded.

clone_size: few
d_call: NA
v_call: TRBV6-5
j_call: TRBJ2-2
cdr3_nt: TGTGCCAGCAGTTACTTAGACACCGGGGAGCTGTTTTTT
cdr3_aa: CASSYLDTGELFF

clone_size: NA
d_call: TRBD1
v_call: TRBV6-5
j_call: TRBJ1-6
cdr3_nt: TGTGCCAGCAGTCGAGGGGACAGACTTAATTCACCCCTCCACTTT
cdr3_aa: CASSRGDRLNSPLHF

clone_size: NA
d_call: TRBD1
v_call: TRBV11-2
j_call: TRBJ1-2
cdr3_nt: TGTGCCAGCAGCCGACCGGGACAGGGGGCCGGCGGCTACACCTTC
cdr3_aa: CASSRPGQGAGGYTF

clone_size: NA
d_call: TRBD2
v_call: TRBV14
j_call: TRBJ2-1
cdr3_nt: TGTGCCAGCAGCCATCTAGCGGGAGGTTATGAGCAGTTCTTC
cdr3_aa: CASSHLAGGYEQFF

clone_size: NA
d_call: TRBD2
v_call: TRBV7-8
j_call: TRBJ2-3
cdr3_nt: TGTGCCAGCAGCCCACGACTAGCGGGAGGCCCCCGCGATACGCAGTATTTT
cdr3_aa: CASSPRLAGGPRDTQYF

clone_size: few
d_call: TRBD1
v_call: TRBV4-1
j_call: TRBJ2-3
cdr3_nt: TGCGCCAGCAGCCCCACCCTCGGGACAGGGAGACACGGAGATACGCAGTATTTT
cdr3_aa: CASSPTLGTGRHGDTQYF

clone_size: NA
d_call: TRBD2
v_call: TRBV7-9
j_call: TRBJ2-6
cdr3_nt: TGTGCCAGCAGCTTTACGACTAGCGGAGCCTTCTCTGGGGCCAACGTCCTGACTTTC
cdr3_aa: CASSFTTSGAFSGANVLTF

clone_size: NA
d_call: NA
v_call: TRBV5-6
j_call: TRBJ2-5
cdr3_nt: TGTGCCAGCAGCTCGCTAGGGGGTCAAGAGACCCAGTACTTC
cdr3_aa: CASSSLGGQETQYF

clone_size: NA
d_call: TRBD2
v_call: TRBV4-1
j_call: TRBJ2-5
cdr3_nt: TGCGCCAGCAGCCAAGTTGGGCTCGGGGGGGAGACCCAGTACTTC
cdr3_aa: CASSQVGLGGETQYF

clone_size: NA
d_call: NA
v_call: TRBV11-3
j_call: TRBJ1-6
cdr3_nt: TGTGCCAGCACCAAATTCCCAGACAGGCGGAATAATTCACCCCTCCACTTT
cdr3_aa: CASTKFPDRRNNSPLHF

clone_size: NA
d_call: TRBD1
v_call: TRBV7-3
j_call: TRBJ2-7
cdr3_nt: TGTGCCAGCAGCCCCGGGACAGGAACCTACGAGCAGTACTTC
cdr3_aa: CASSPGTGTYEQYF

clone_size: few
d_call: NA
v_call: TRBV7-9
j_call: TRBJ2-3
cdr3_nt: TGTGCCAGCAGCCCAGCGAGGCTCAACACAGATACGCAGTATTTT
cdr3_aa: CASSPARLNTDTQYF

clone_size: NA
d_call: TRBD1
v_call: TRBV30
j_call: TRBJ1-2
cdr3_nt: TGTGCCTGCACAGGGGGCGGCTATGGCTACACCTTC
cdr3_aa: CACTGGGYGYTF